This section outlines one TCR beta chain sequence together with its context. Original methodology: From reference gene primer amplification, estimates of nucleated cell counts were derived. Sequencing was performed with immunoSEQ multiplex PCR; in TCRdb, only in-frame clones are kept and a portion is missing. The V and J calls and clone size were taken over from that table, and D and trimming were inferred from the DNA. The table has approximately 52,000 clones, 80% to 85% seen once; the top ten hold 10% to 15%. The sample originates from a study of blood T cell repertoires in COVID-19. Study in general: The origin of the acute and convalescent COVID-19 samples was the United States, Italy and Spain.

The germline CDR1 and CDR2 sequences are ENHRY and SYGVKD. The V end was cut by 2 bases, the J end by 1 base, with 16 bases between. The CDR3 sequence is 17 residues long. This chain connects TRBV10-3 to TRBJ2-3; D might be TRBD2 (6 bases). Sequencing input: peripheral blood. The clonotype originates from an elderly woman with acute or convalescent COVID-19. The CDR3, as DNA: TGTGCCATCAGTGAGCGGGGGTCCCGCTATGGCACAGATACGCAGTATTTT. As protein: CAISERGSRYGTDTQYF.